Here is one T cell receptor (beta chain) with its context. The antigen is unknown. V was pared by 7 bases and J by 7 bases, with 13 bases between. The CDR3 consists of 13 residues. The germline V gene encodes CDR1 ENHRY and CDR2 SYGVKD. Sequencing used immunoSEQ multiplex PCR; TCRdb keeps in-frame clones, though not all of them. Of about 1.5 million clones in the sample, roughly 97% were seen once. This entry belongs to a study of shared clonotypes between healthy human individuals. Broader study findings: Naive subsets tended to show greater estimated richness than memory subsets.

Sequenced input: naive CD4+ T cells sorted from blood. Noted subset: CD45RA+ positively selected. The clonotype was recovered from a man between 25 and 39 years old in good health. This rearrangement joins TRBV10-3 to TRBJ2-2; TRBD1 might be the D (5 bases). DNA of the CDR3: TGTGCCATCATGCAAAAAGGGGTCGGGGAGCTGTTTTTT. As protein: CAIMQKGVGELFF.